The 15 T cell receptor beta chains in this list originate from one sample, sequenced in a study of CD4 T cell repertoires in COVID-19. Profiling relied on immunoSEQ multiplex PCR, and the TCRdb table lists in-frame clones only, not all of them. The table records approximately 75,000 clones, roughly four fifths of them present only once. Material: CD4+ T cells from peripheral blood, obtained after recovery from COVID-19. All receptors derive from a human donor who had COVID-19.

The chain uses TRBV4-1 and TRBJ2-1, with 8 bases aligning to TRBD2. Trimming removed 1 base from V and 8 bases from J; junction bases left unmatched: 13. This CDR3 region has 17 residues. CDR1 and CDR2 (germline): MGHRA, YSYEKL. CDR3 amino acids: CASSQVGTGGPIDEQFF. Here the CDR3 DNA reads TGCGCCAGCAGCCAAGTGGGTACGGGAGGGCCTATCGATGAGCAGTTCTTC.

The V call is TRBV5-1, the J call TRBJ2-1, with D possibly TRBD2 on 6 matching bases. The germline V gene has CDR1 SGHRS and CDR2 YFSETQ. Trimming took 3 bases from V and 6 from J, leaving 13 bases between them. The CDR3 consists of 14 residues. CDR3 in amino acids: CASSSRDSINEQFF. CDR3 bases: TGCGCCAGCAGCTCGCGGGACTCGATCAATGAGCAGTTCTTC. The whole variable domain, filled in from reference TRBV5-1 and TRBJ2-1, reads KAGVTQTPRYLIKTRGQQVTLSCSPISGHRSVSWYQQTPGQGLQFLFEYFSETQRNKGNFPGRFSGRQFSNSRSEMNVSTLELGDSALYLCASSSRDSINEQFFGPGTRLTVL.

This clone was found a few times. V is TRBV5-6 and J is TRBJ2-5; a possible D gene is TRBD2 (6 bases). Between the trimmed V and J ends, which lost 4 bases and 1 base, there was a span of 14 bases. This CDR3 comprises 15 residues. Germline lookup yields CDR1 SGHDT and CDR2 YYEEEE. The CDR3: CASSRIGRSQETQYF. The CDR3 region has the DNA TGTGCCAGCAGCCGGATAGGGAGGTCCCAAGAGACCCAGTACTTC.

The V gene is TRBV24-1, the J gene TRBJ2-6; TRBD1 or TRBD2 may be the D gene (5 bases each). The CDR3 has 15 amino acids. Germline CDR1 reads KGHDR; CDR2 reads SFDVKD. The ends were cut back, 3 bases at V and 7 bases at J, with 12 bases in the middle. The CDR3 loop reads CATSDGTGPANVLTF. The CDR3 DNA reads as TGTGCCACCAGTGATGGGACCGGGCCTGCCAACGTCCTGACTTTC.

The DNA for the CDR3 is TGTGCCTGGAGTTCCGGGAAGGCTGCAACTAATGAAAAACTGTTTTTT. This gives the protein CAWSSGKAATNEKLFF. The chain is built from TRBV30 and TRBJ1-4; no clear D. This CDR3 comprises 16 residues. Germline values: CDR1 GTSNPN, CDR2 SVGIG (reference sequence). The V end was cut by 2 bases, the J end by 0 bases, with 13 bases between.

The CDR3 spells CASSVEEDDTQYF. The CDR3, as DNA: TGTGCCAGCAGTGTGGAGGAAGACGATACGCAGTATTTT. The chain recombines TRBV6-4 with TRBJ2-3; TRBD2 might be the D (5 bases). This CDR3 comprises 13 residues. The germline V gene encodes CDR1 MRHNA and CDR2 SNTAGT. The V and J ends lost 4 bases and 6 bases respectively, with 11 bases between them.

This clone was found a few times. The chain has TRBV2 and TRBJ1-2; maybe TRBD1 (6 bases). V lost 6 bases and J lost 8, with 10 bases in between. Germline V gene lookup returns CDR1 SNHLY and CDR2 FYNNEI. The CDR3 runs to 11 residues. The CDR3 nucleotides are TGTGCCAGCAGATCAGGGGCGGGCTACACCTTC. Its translation is CASRSGAGYTF.

The V call is TRBV21-1, the J call TRBJ1-1; the D call TRBD1 from the table was never checked on the DNA. TRBV21-1 is reported as a pseudogene. The CDR3 runs to 15 residues. The CDR3 DNA sequence: TGTGCCAGCAGCAATGGAACAGGGCCGAACACTGAAGCTTTCTTT. As protein: CASSNGTGPNTEAFF.

In regard to this clone: At one end the junction does not follow the germline gene, possibly because of a read error. The chain uses TRBV7-2 and TRBJ2-1; TRBD2 agrees at 8 bases. This CDR3 has 15 residues. Germline V lookup: CDR1 SGHTA, CDR2 FQGNSA. The CDR3 sequence is CASSLAGLADNEQFF. DNA for the CDR3: TGTGCCAGCAGCCTAGCGGGTCTAGCGGACAATGAGCAGTTCTTC.

V usage is TRBV5-4 and J usage is TRBJ1-2, with D maybe TRBD1 (5 bases). The CDR3 loop spans 14 amino acids. In germline, CDR1 is SGHNT, CDR2 YYREEE (reference sequence). Trimming took off 2 bases at V and 5 bases at J, with 13 bases between the two ends. The CDR3: CASSFRGDGYGYTF. The CDR3 nucleotides are TGTGCCAGCAGCTTCCGAGGGGATGGGTATGGCTACACCTTC.

V is TRBV15 and J is TRBJ1-4; D possibly corresponds to TRBD1 (5 bases). Germline V lookup: CDR1 LNHNV, CDR2 YYDKDF (reference sequence). V shed 3 bases and J shed 5 bases, with 13 bases lying between them. There are 15 residues in the CDR3. Here the CDR3 reads CATSSQGNGNEKLFF. The CDR3 nucleotides are TGTGCCACCAGCAGCCAGGGTAACGGGAATGAAAAACTGTTTTTT.

The rearrangement uses TRBV10-3 and TRBJ1-4, with D perhaps matching TRBD1 (6 bases). This CDR3 comprises 17 residues. Trimming stripped 0 bases from V and 4 bases from J, with 15 bases between. Germline V gives CDR1 ENHRY, CDR2 SYGVKD. CDR3 region: CAISESRSGHSNEKLFF. CDR3 DNA: TGTGCCATCAGTGAGTCACGATCGGGACACAGTAATGAAAAACTGTTTTTT.

This sequence joins TRBV28 and TRBJ1-1; D may be TRBD1 (6 bases). The germline gives CDR1 MDHEN, CDR2 SYDVKM. The ends were cut back, 8 bases at V and 1 base at J, with 14 bases in the middle. This CDR3 has 14 residues. The CDR3 coding sequence is TGTGCCAGCGGGCGGACAGCAGAGAACACTGAAGCTTTCTTT. It is translated as CASGRTAENTEAFF.

The V and J genes are TRBV11-2 and TRBJ2-1, with 14 bases identical to TRBD2. This CDR3 comprises 14 residues. The germline gives CDR1 SGHAT, CDR2 FQNNGV. Trimming removed 4 bases from V and 8 bases from J; junction bases left unmatched: 1. The CDR3 bases are TGTGCCAGCAGCTGGGGACTAGCGGGAGATGAGCAGTTCTTC. This translates into CASSWGLAGDEQFF.

V and J are TRBV3-1 (or the pseudogene TRBV3-2) and TRBJ1-5, with D unresolved. The CDR3 is 17 residues long. V lost 4 bases to trimming and J lost 4 bases, with 20 bases between them. Germline loops: CDR1 LGHDT, CDR2 YNNKEL (reference sequence). The CDR3 reads CASSPPLLREQNQPQHF. CDR3 in DNA: TGTGCCAGCAGCCCTCCTCTACTCCGGGAGCAAAATCAGCCCCAGCATTTT.